One sample yielded the 20 T cell receptor beta chains listed below, sequenced in a study of glioma-infiltrating T cells after dendritic cell vaccination. The method was immunoSEQ multiplex PCR; TCRdb's version includes in-frame clones alone and lacks a portion of them. The sample carries about 82,000 clones, approximately 90% recorded once. The source material was blood, sampled before dendritic cell vaccination. The source is a human donor with glioblastoma.

This sequence joins TRBV23-1 and TRBJ1-2, with 9 positions matching TRBD1. TRBV23-1 is known as an ORF, though its function is uncertain. This CDR3 region has 12 residues. V gave up 8 bases and J gave up 7 bases; unmatched junction bases: 5. DNA for the CDR3: TGCGCCAGCGGACAGGGGTTCAGTGGCTACACCTTC. Translated: CASGQGFSGYTF.

The rearrangement links TRBV5-1 to TRBJ2-1; 12 nucleotides align to TRBD2. The CDR3 is 15 residues long. Germline-derived CDR1 and CDR2 are SGHRS and YFSETQ. V gave up 4 bases and J gave up 4 bases; unmatched junction bases: 3. CDR3 DNA: TGCGCCAGCAGCAGAACTAGCGGGGGGTACAATGAGCAGTTCTTC. Protein sequence: CASSRTSGGYNEQFF.

The table lists this clone with a few counts. The chain recombines TRBV5-1 with TRBJ2-5; 9 nucleotides match TRBD1. V shed 3 bases, J shed 5 bases, and the junction held 5 bases outside the gene matches. CDR1 and CDR2 from the germline V gene are SGHRS and YFSETQ. This CDR3 region has 14 residues. The CDR3 nucleotides read TGCGCCAGCAGCTCGGGGACAGGGCAGGAGACCCAGTACTTC. Its translation: CASSSGTGQETQYF. The full variable domain, its missing parts supplied by reference TRBV5-1 and TRBJ2-5, is KAGVTQTPRYLIKTRGQQVTLSCSPISGHRSVSWYQQTPGQGLQFLFEYFSETQRNKGNFPGRFSGRQFSNSRSEMNVSTLELGDSALYLCASSSGTGQETQYFGPGTRLLVL.

The chain joins TRBV23-1 to TRBJ2-7, with 8 bases matching TRBD1. TRBV23-1 is marked as an open reading frame, function uncertain. CDR3 length: 15 amino acids. V dropped 1 base and J dropped 6; count of bases not matched to a gene: 8. CDR3 DNA: TGCGCCAGCAGTCAATTGCAGGACAGGGATACCGAGCAGTACTTC. Amino acids: CASSQLQDRDTEQYF.

The chain links TRBV6-6 to TRBJ2-1, with D possibly matching TRBD2 (5 bases). Trimming took off 6 bases at V and 2 bases at J, with 17 bases between the two ends. Germline V gene sequence: CDR1 MNHNY, CDR2 SVGAGI (reference sequence). This CDR3 region has 16 residues. The CDR3 DNA follows: TGTGCCAGCAGCTTCATCCGGCGGAGGACCTACAATGAGCAGTTCTTC. Its protein is CASSFIRRRTYNEQFF.

The CDR3 is CASSMGPRAFF. CDR3 nucleotide sequence: TGTGCCAGTAGTATGGGGCCACGAGCTTTCTTT. The J gene is TRBJ1-1, the V gene TRBV19, with a weak D call TRBD1 (5 bases). CDR1 and CDR2 (germline): LNHDA, SQIVND (reference sequence). With 3 bases removed from V and 10 bases from J, the gap between germline ends came to 9 bases. The CDR3 spans 11 residues.

The chain is built from TRBV6-1 and TRBJ1-3; D is unresolved. Germline V gene data show CDR1 as MNHNS and CDR2 as SASEGT. The CDR3 contains 16 residues. V was cut by 3 bases and J by 0 bases, with 12 bases left in between. The CDR3 coding sequence is TGTGCCAGCAGTGATTTGAGATCTTTCTCTGGAAACACCATATATTTT. This gives the protein CASSDLRSFSGNTIYF.

The rearrangement joins TRBV6-1 to TRBJ2-1; possibly TRBD2 for D (6 bases). The CDR3 covers 17 residues. CDR1 is MNHNS and CDR2 is SASEGT in the germline V gene. Trimming left V 2 bases short and J 7 bases short, with 21 bases between. In DNA form, the CDR3 reads TGTGCCAGCAGTGAAACTCGGGCTAGCGTCTGGGTTAATGAGCAGTTCTTC. Translation gives CASSETRASVWVNEQFF.

The chain has TRBV18 and TRBJ2-1, with TRBD2 as a possible D gene (6 bases). The CDR3 is 15 residues long. The V gene lost 6 bases and the J gene lost 4 bases, with 16 bases spanning the gap. Germline CDR1 and CDR2: KGHSH and LQKENI. CDR3 sequence: CASSEGLADYNEQFF. Here the CDR3 DNA reads TGTGCCAGCTCGGAAGGATTAGCGGATTACAATGAGCAGTTCTTC.

This chain uses TRBV5-1 with TRBJ2-3; TRBD2 matches at 9 bases. In germline, CDR1 is SGHRS, CDR2 YFSETQ. J gave up 4 bases and V 3 bases, and 3 bases lay outside the gene matches. This CDR3 spans 14 amino acids. CDR3 in amino acids: CASSSGTSSDTQYF. CDR3 coding DNA: TGCGCCAGCAGCTCGGGGACTAGCTCAGATACGCAGTATTTT.

J is TRBJ2-7 and V is TRBV5-4, with 7 bases aligning to TRBD2. The ends lost 4 bases at V and 2 bases at J; junction bases unmatched: 12. Germline CDR1 reads SGHNT; CDR2 reads YYREEE (reference sequence). The CDR3 extends over 16 amino acids. The CDR3 DNA reads as TGTGCCAGCAGCCTATCCGGGAGGAAAAGGGCCTACGAGCAGTACTTC. Translation: CASSLSGRKRAYEQYF. Full variable domain (rest looked up from reference TRBV5-4 and TRBJ2-7): ETGVTQSPTHLIKTRGQQVTLRCSSQSGHNTVSWYQQALGQGPQFIFQYYREEENGRGNFPPRFSGLQFPNYSSELNVNALELDDSALYLCASSLSGRKRAYEQYFGPGTRLTVT.

This clone is a singleton in its sample. The chain joins TRBV5-1 to TRBJ2-2; 8 nucleotides agree with TRBD2. J was trimmed by 6 bases and V by 10 bases; bases with no gene match: 14. CDR3 size: 15 residues. Germline assignment: CDR1 SGHRS and CDR2 YFSETQ. This chain's CDR3 is CASRIGRAVAGELFF. CDR3 DNA: TGCGCCTCCCGCATCGGGAGGGCCGTCGCCGGGGAGCTGTTTTTT.

The chain carries TRBV19 and TRBJ2-1, with 14 bases aligning to TRBD2. The V and J ends lost 7 bases and 7 bases, in that order; junction bases with no gene match: 3. CDR1 is LNHDA, CDR2 SQIVND, per germline (reference sequence). This CDR3 has 14 amino acids. The CDR3: CASTGLAGENEQFF. The CDR3 DNA sequence: TGTGCCAGTACGGGACTAGCGGGAGAAAATGAGCAGTTCTTC.

This chain links TRBV9 with TRBJ2-5, with D possibly being TRBD2 (5 bases). Germline lookup yields CDR1 SGDLS and CDR2 YYNGEE. The CDR3 loop spans 14 amino acids. Between the trimmed V and J ends, which lost 4 bases and 2 bases, there was a span of 12 bases. The CDR3 loop is CASSSRGIQETQYF. DNA for the CDR3: TGTGCCAGCAGCTCCCGAGGGATTCAAGAGACCCAGTACTTC. The whole variable domain, remainder taken from reference TRBV9 and TRBJ2-5, is DSGVTQTPKHLITATGQRVTLRCSPRSGDLSVYWYQQSLDQGLQFLIQYYNGEERAKGNILERFSAQQFPDLHSELNLSSLELGDSALYFCASSSRGIQETQYFGPGTRLLVL.

DNA of the CDR3: TGTGCCAGCAAAATAGTTGACAGGGCGAACACTGAAGCTTTCTTT. Translation gives CASKIVDRANTEAFF. V and J are TRBV2 and TRBJ1-1; TRBD1 agrees at 7 bases. CDR3 size: 15 residues. Germline CDR1 reads SNHLY; CDR2 reads FYNNEI. The J segment lost 1 base and the V segment lost 7 bases, leaving 9 bases of the junction unmatched.

The CDR3 here is CASSPPRLAGGTDTQYF. The DNA of the CDR3 is TGTGCCAGCTCACCACCGAGGCTAGCGGGGGGCACAGATACGCAGTATTTT. The rearrangement uses TRBV18 and TRBJ2-3; 10 bases are shared with TRBD2. There are 17 residues in the CDR3. Germline CDR1 and CDR2: KGHSH and LQKENI. V was pared by 0 bases and J by 1 base, with 4 bases of the junction left unmatched.

The chain carries TRBV5-1 and TRBJ1-1, with a possible D match to TRBD1 (5 bases). Germline V lookup: CDR1 SGHRS, CDR2 YFSETQ. V was pared by 2 bases and J by 0 bases, with 11 bases between. The CDR3 covers 15 residues. CDR3 in DNA: TGCGCCAGCAGCTTACAGGTTCGGATGAACACTGAAGCTTTCTTT. Protein: CASSLQVRMNTEAFF. The full variable domain, with the rest looked up from reference TRBV5-1 and TRBJ1-1, is KAGVTQTPRYLIKTRGQQVTLSCSPISGHRSVSWYQQTPGQGLQFLFEYFSETQRNKGNFPGRFSGRQFSNSRSEMNVSTLELGDSALYLCASSLQVRMNTEAFFGQGTRLTVV.

The chain carries TRBV4-1 and TRBJ1-6; 8 bases match TRBD1. The V segment lost 1 base and the J segment 10 bases; nucleotides outside the gene matches: 15. CDR1 is MGHRA, CDR2 YSYEKL, per germline. This CDR3 is 18 amino acids long. In DNA, the CDR3 is TGCGCCAGCAGCCAAGGGATTAAGGGCAGGGGGCCAAGGTCACCCCTCCACTTT. Translated, it gives CASSQGIKGRGPRSPLHF.

This chain joins TRBV5-1 and TRBJ2-5, with a tentative D call TRBD2 (5 bases). The J call may be faulty, since TRBJ2-7 better matches the DNA end. The germline V gene encodes CDR1 SGHRS and CDR2 YFSETQ. This CDR3 is built from 12 residues. In nucleotides, the CDR3 is TGCGCCAGCAGCGAAGACTACTACGAGCAGTACTTC. Its translation: CASSEDYYEQYF.

V and J are TRBV11-3 and TRBJ2-7; D is unresolved. The CDR3 has 15 residues. V was shortened by 2 bases and J by 6 bases, with 17 bases between the two germline ends. Per germline, CDR1 SGHNT and CDR2 YENEEA. The CDR3 nucleotides read TGTGCCAGCAGCTTAACGGCAGCGCACACGGGCGAGCAGTACTTC. As protein: CASSLTAAHTGEQYF.